This is a list of T cell receptor beta chains from one sample in a study of cytomegalovirus exposure and HLA in healthy donors. Profiling relied on immunoSEQ multiplex PCR, and the TCRdb table lists in-frame clones only, not all of them. This sample carries some 250,000 clones, approximately 80% of them seen once, and the ten largest clones take around 8.3%. Specimen: PBMCs. The origin of the receptors is an older woman in good health and CMV-seropositive. Each CDR3 is given with its conserved first and last residue. The order of the fields is clone size, V gene, J gene, CDR3 protein. Not every row has a clone size; where given, it reads once, few, many or a size class.

.,TRBV6-5,TRBJ1-1,CASSGRQGGTEAFF
few,TRBV5-1,TRBJ2-5,CASSSVTSGAFQETQYF
once,TRBV18,TRBJ2-5,CASSPTSGRRQETQYF
.,TRBV9,TRBJ1-3,CASSVTSDSFSGNTIYF
.,TRBV6-5,TRBJ1-2,CASSRGQNYGYTF
.,TRBV9,TRBJ1-4,CASSGGQKNEKLFF
.,TRBV7-6,.,CASSSGLAGAYEQYF
.,TRBV7-9,TRBJ1-1,CASSLALSRPEAFF
few,TRBV6-1,TRBJ1-5,CASRAGLDNQPQHF
.,TRBV27,TRBJ1-2,CASSLTRTGLEGYTF
.,TRBV7-9,TRBJ2-1,CASTEGGEVVNEQFF
once,TRBV19,TRBJ2-6,CASSNSGANVLTF
once,TRBV7-9,TRBJ2-7,CASSLDAGGHEQYF
.,TRBV29-1,TRBJ1-2,CSFRDRPPNYGYTF
.,TRBV5-1,TRBJ1-5,CASSPSGSNQPQHF
.,TRBV29-1,TRBJ1-2,CSVDGGQGSHGYTF
.,TRBV5-1,TRBJ2-7,CASSLVSGGQDYEQYF
.,TRBV5-1,TRBJ1-1,CASSPGGNTEAFF
.,TRBV5-1,TRBJ1-1,CASSVDRNTEAFF
.,TRBV19,TRBJ2-3,CASSIDGWTSGTDTQYF
.,TRBV5-6,TRBJ1-2,CASSFRQGYGYTF
.,TRBV4-1,TRBJ2-7,CASSQGGLLSYEQYF
few,TRBV6-5,TRBJ1-2,CASRGTVLDGYTF
.,TRBV4-1,TRBJ2-2,CASSQEAPTSGSIGELFF
once,TRBV2,TRBJ2-3,CASTQLGASTDTQYF
.,TRBV10-3,TRBJ2-7,CAISESIRGNEQYF
.,TRBV5-1,TRBJ2-5,CASGVGTGGAETQYF
.,TRBV6-1,TRBJ1-4,CASSETTGGYEKLFF